The 8 T cell receptor beta chains below were found in one sample sequenced in a study of early T cells in non-severe SARS-CoV-2 infection. TCRdb independently ran MiXCR on the 5' RACE reads; one entry per CDR3 protein. In the table there are around 70,000 distinct CDR3 sequences, about 9.1% of which are singletons. The sample here was whole blood, taken at baseline. The receptors shown here come from an adult who was a healthcare worker with PCR-confirmed SARS-CoV-2 infection or an uninfected control (not recorded which).

This clonotype was recorded a few times. This chain links TRBV28 with TRBJ2-3, with 9 positions matching TRBD2. J was trimmed by 1 base and V by 6 bases; bases with no gene match: 5. The CDR3 runs to 15 residues. The germline CDR1 and CDR2 sequences are MDHEN and SYDVKM. The CDR3 spells CASSSQREGTDTQYF. The CDR3 DNA follows: TGTGCCAGCAGCTCTCAGCGGGAGGGCACAGATACGCAGTATTTT.

The chain has TRBV27 and TRBJ2-7; weak D call: TRBD1 (6 bases). The V end lost 6 bases, the J end lost 4 bases, and 13 bases lay between the germline ends. CDR3 length: 13 residues. Germline-derived CDR1 and CDR2 are MNHEY and SMNVEV (reference sequence). This chain's CDR3 is CASSPFRGYEQYF. DNA for the CDR3: TGTGCCAGCAGCCCCTTCAGGGGTTACGAGCAGTACTTC.

This sequence joins TRBV11-2 and TRBJ1-1; a weak D match, TRBD1 (6 bases). CDR1 is SGHAT, CDR2 FQNNGV, per germline. The CDR3 runs to 15 residues. Trimming took 5 bases from V and 1 from J, leaving 14 bases between them. CDR3 amino acids: CASSTLTRGNTEAFF. CDR3 DNA: TGTGCCAGCAGCACCCTAACCAGGGGGAACACTGAAGCTTTCTTT.

This clonotype was seen at least ten times. As DNA, the CDR3 is TGTGCCAGCTCACCATCGGTTGGCTACACCTTC. Amino acid sequence: CASSPSVGYTF. The gene calls are TRBV18 and TRBJ1-2; D unresolved. The ends were cut back, 2 bases at V and 7 bases at J, with 5 bases in the middle. Looked up from germline, CDR1 is KGHSH and CDR2 is LQKENI. The CDR3 length is 11 residues.

Many counts were recorded for this clonotype. CDR3 nucleotides: TGTGCCAGCAGGAAGACAGGTGCCTACGAGCAGTACTTC. It encodes CASRKTGAYEQYF. The chain has TRBV28 and TRBJ2-7, with D perhaps TRBD1 (6 bases). Trimming shortened V by 6 bases and J by 2 bases, and 11 bases separated the two germline ends. The germline V gene has CDR1 MDHEN and CDR2 SYDVKM. The length of the CDR3 is 13 residues.

The chain joins TRBV25-1 to TRBJ2-1; D is tentatively TRBD1 or TRBD2 (6 bases each). Germline V gene lookup returns CDR1 MGHDK and CDR2 SYGVNS. V lost 2 bases and J 3 bases, leaving 11 bases between the germline ends. This CDR3 spans 15 amino acids. CDR3: CASSETRGVYNEQFF. As DNA, the CDR3 is TGTGCCAGCAGTGAAACTAGGGGGGTCTACAATGAGCAGTTCTTC.

This clonotype occurred many times. The J gene is TRBJ2-3, the V gene TRBV9, with TRBD2 as a possible D gene (6 bases). The V end lost 3 bases, the J end lost 3 bases, and 11 bases lay between the germline ends. Germline lookup yields CDR1 SGDLS and CDR2 YYNGEE. This CDR3 has 14 amino acids. The CDR3 reads CASSATGTTDTQYF. The CDR3 bases are TGTGCCAGCAGCGCGACTGGGACTACAGATACGCAGTATTTT.

V usage is TRBV5-1 and J usage is TRBJ2-7; the D is unclear. CDR1 SGHRS and CDR2 YFSETQ come from the germline V gene. The CDR3 has 14 residues. Trimming shortened V by 0 bases and J by 3 bases, and 10 bases separated the two germline ends. The CDR3 DNA follows: TGCGCCAGCAGCTTGGATTCAGGCTTCTACGAGCAGTACTTC. Amino acids: CASSLDSGFYEQYF.